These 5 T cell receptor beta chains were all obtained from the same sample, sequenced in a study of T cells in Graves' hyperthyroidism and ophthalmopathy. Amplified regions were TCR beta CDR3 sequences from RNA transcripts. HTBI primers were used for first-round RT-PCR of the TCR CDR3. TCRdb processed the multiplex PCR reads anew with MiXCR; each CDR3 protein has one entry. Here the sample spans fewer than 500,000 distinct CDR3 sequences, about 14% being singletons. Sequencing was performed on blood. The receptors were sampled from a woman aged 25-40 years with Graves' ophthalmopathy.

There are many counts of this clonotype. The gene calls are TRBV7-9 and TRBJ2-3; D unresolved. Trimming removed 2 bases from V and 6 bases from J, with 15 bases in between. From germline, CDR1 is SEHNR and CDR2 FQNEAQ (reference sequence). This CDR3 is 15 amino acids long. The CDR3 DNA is TGTGCCAGCAGCTTATTAGACTTCGCGGAGGATACGCAGTATTTT. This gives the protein CASSLLDFAEDTQYF.

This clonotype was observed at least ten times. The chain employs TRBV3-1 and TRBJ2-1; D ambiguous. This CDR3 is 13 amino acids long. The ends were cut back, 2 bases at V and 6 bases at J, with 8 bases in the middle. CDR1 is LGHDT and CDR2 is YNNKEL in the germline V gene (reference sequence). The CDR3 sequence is CASSQLSVNEQFF. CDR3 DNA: TGTGCCAGCAGCCAACTCAGTGTCAATGAGCAGTTCTTC.

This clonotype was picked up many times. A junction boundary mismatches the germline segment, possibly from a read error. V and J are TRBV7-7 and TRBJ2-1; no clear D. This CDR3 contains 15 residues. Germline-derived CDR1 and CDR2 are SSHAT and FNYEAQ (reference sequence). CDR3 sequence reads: CASSPGGSRYNEQFF. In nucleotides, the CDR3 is TGTGCTAGCAGCCCCGGCGGTAGCCGCTACAATGAGCAGTTCTTC.

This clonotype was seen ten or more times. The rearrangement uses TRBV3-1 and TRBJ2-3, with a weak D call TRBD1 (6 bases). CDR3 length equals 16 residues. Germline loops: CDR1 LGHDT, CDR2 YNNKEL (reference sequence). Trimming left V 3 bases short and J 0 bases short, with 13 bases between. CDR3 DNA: TGTGCCAGCAGCCACCGCATACAGGGAAGCACAGATACGCAGTATTTT. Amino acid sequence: CASSHRIQGSTDTQYF.

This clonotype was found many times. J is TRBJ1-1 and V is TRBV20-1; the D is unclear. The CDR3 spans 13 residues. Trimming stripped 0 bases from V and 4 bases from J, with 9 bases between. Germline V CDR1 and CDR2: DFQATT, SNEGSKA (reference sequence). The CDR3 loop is CSARDWRSTEAFF. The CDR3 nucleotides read TGCAGTGCTAGAGATTGGCGGAGCACTGAAGCTTTCTTT.